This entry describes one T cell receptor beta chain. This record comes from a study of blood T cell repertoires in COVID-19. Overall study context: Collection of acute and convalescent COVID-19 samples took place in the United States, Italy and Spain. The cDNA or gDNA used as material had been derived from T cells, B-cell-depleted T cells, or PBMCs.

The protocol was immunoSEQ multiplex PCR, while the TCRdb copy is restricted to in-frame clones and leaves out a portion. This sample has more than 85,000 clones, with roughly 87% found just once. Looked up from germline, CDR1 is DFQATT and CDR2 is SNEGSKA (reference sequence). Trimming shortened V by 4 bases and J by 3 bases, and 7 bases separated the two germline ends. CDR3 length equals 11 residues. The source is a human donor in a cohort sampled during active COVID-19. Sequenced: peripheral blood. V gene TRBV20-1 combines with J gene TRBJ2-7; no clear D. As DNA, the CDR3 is TGCAGTGCTATTGTCGGCTACGAGCAGTACTTC. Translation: CSAIVGYEQYF.